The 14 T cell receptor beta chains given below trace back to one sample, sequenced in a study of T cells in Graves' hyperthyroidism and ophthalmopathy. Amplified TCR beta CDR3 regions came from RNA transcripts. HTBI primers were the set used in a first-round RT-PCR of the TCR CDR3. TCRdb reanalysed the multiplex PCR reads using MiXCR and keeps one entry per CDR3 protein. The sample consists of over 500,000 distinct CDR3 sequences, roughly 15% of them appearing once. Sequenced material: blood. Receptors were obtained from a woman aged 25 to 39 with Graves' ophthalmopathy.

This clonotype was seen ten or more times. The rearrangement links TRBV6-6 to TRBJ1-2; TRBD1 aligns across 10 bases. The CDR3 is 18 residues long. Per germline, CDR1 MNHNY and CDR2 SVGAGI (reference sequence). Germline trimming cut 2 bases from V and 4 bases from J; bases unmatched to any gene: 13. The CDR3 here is CASSYPPGQGPNGYGYTF. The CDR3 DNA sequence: TGTGCCAGCAGTTACCCGCCGGGACAGGGGCCAAACGGCTATGGCTACACCTTC.

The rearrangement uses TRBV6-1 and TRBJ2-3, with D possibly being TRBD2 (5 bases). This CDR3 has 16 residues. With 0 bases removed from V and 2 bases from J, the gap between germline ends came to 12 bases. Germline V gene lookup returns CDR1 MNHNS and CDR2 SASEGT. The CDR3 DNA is TGTGCCAGCAGTGAAGCTACTAGTCTCAACACAGATACGCAGTATTTT. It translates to CASSEATSLNTDTQYF.

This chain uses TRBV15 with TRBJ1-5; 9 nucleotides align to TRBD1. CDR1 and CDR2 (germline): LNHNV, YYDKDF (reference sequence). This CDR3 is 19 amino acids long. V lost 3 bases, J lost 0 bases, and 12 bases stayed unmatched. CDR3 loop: CATSSLMGQGAYSNQPQHF. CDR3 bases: TGTGCCACCAGCAGCTTGATGGGACAGGGCGCTTATAGCAATCAGCCCCAGCATTTT.

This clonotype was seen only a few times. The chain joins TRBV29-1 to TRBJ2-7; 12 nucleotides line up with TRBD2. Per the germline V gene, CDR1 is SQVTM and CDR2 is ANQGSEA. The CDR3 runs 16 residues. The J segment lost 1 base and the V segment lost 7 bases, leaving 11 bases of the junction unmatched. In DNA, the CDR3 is TGCAGCGCCTTGCTCCTAGCGGGAGGGCTATCCTACGAGCAGTACTTC. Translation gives CSALLLAGGLSYEQYF.

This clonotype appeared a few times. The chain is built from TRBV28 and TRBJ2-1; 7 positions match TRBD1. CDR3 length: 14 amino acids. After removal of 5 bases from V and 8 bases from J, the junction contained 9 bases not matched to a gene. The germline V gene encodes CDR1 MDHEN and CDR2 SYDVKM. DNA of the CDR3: TGTGCCAGCAGTACGACAGGGAGCAGCGATGAGCAGTTCTTC. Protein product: CASSTTGSSDEQFF.

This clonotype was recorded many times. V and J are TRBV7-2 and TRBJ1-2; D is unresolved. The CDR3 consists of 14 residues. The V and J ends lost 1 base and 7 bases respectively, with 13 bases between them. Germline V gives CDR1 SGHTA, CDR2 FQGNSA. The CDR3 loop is CASSLDPLGLGYTF. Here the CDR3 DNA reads TGTGCCAGCAGCTTAGACCCCCTCGGTCTTGGCTACACCTTC.

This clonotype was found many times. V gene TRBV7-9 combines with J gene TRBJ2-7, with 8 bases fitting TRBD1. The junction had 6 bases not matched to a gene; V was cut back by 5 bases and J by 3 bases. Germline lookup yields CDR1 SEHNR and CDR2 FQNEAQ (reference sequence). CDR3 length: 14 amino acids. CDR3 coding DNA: TGTGCCAGCAGCACAAGACAGGGGCGCTACGAGCAGTACTTC. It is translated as CASSTRQGRYEQYF.

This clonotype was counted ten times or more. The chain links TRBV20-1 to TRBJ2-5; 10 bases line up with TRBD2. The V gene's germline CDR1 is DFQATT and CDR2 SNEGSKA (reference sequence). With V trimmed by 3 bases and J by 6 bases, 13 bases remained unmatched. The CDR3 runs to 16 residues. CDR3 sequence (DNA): TGCAGTGCTAGCAGCCTAGCGGGAGTAGTTATCAAGACCCAGTACTTC. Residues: CSASSLAGVVIKTQYF.

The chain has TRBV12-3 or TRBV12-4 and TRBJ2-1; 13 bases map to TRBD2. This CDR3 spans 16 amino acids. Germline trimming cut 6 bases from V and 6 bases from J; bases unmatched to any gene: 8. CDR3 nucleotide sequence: TGTGCCAGCAGGTGGGGCACTAGCGGGAGGGCCAATGAGCAGTTCTTC. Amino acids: CASRWGTSGRANEQFF.

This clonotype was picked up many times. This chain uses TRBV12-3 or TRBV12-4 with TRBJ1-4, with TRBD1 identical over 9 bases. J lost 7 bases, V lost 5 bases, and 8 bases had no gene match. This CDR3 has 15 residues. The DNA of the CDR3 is TGTGCCAGCAGTCGACTACAGGGGGCGGGTGAAAAACTGTTTTTT. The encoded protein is CASSRLQGAGEKLFF.

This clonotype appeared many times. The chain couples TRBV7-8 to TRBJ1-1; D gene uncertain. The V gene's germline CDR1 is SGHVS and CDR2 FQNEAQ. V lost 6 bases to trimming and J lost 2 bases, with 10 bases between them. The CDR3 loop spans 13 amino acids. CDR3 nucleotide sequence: TGTGCCAGCAGGACGACCGTAAACACTGAAGCTTTCTTT. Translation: CASRTTVNTEAFF.

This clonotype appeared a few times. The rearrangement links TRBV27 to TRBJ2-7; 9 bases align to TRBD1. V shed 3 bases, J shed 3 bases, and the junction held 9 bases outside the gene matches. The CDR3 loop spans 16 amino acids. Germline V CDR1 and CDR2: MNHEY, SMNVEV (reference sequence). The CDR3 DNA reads TGTGCCAGCAGTTTGATTGACGTGACAGGGGGCTACGAGCAGTACTTC. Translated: CASSLIDVTGGYEQYF.

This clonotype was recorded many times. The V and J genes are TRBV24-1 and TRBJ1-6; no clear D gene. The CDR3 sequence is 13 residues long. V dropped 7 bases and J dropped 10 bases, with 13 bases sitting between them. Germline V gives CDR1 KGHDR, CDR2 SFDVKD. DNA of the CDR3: TGTGCCACCAGGAGGGATACGAAATCACCCCTCCACTTT. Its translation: CATRRDTKSPLHF.

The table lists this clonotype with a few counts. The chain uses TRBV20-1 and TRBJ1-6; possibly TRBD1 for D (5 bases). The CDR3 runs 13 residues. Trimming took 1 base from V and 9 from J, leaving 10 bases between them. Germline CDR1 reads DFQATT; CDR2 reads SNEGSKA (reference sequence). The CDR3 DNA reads TGCAGTGCTAGAGGAGGGCAGGGTTCACCCCTCCACTTT. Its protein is CSARGGQGSPLHF.